These 3 T cell receptor beta chains came from one sample sequenced in a study of a mutant IDH1 vaccine in newly diagnosed glioma. Time point described: week 5, during vaccination. The vaccine gave 300 ug of a 20-mer mutant IDH1 peptide subcutaneously per dose. No cognate antigen is known for these TCRs. Profiled with immunoSEQ multiplex PCR; TCRdb holds only in-frame clones, not every one. The data show around 30,000 clones, around 58% seen once. Sequencing used PBMCs, obtained from a glioma patient whose treatment included an IDH1 peptide vaccine. These receptors all come from a woman in her late teens or twenties with glioma.

This rearrangement joins TRBV9 to TRBJ1-2; 9 positions agree with TRBD1. CDR1 and CDR2 (germline): SGDLS, YYNGEE. V lost 4 bases and J lost 1; bases outside the gene matches: 5. This CDR3 is 15 amino acids long. The CDR3 sequence: CASSPVGQGNYGYTF. The CDR3 DNA reads TGTGCCAGCAGCCCAGTGGGACAGGGTAACTATGGCTACACCTTC.

The V call is TRBV5-1, the J call TRBJ2-3; D gene ambiguous. The CDR3 length is 12 residues. Trimming took 3 bases from V and 3 from J, leaving 5 bases between them. CDR1 is SGHRS, CDR2 YFSETQ, per germline. CDR3 sequence: CASSYGTDTQYF. The CDR3 nucleotides read TGCGCCAGCAGCTATGGGACAGATACGCAGTATTTT.

This clone has more than one count but fewer than ten. The genes are TRBV5-6 and TRBJ1-5; D may be TRBD1 (6 bases). Trimming pared 5 bases from V and 2 bases from J, leaving 17 bases between. The CDR3 loop spans 16 amino acids. Per germline, CDR1 SGHDT and CDR2 YYEEEE. CDR3 bases: TGTGCCAGCAGTCGCTTCAACAGGGTTGGCAATCAGCCCCAGCATTTT. Translated: CASSRFNRVGNQPQHF.